These 30 T cell receptor beta chains were sequenced from one sample in a study of T cell repertoires in cytomegalovirus infection (dated by TCRdb to between 2018 and 2021). No cognate antigen is known for these TCRs. Sequencing relied on an Illumina HiSeq 1500. TCRdb trimmed the raw reads at Q25, called clones with MiXCR and kept productive beta chains. When rows share a CDR3 protein, they turn into one entry using the most common DNA and genes. This sample gives approximately 120,000 distinct CDR3 sequences in total; 25% to 35% of them show up just once. The ten largest make up roughly three quarters of the sample. Interpreted using the paper, the treatment or condition label stands for: in vitro stimulation with specific CMV peptide epitopes to enrich CMV-specific T cells. The sample here was CD8+ T cells from cultured PBMCs, taken from culture after CMV antigen stimulation. These receptors all come from a human donor in good health (CMV status not recorded). Some clones in this sample may be carry-over from other donors' samples.

The table lists this clonotype with many counts. The genes are TRBV7-8 and TRBJ2-5, with D maybe TRBD2 (5 bases). Trimming left V 5 bases short and J 5 bases short, with 15 bases between. The CDR3 has 14 amino acids. The germline CDR1 and CDR2 sequences are SGHVS and FQNEAQ. CDR3 bases: TGTGCCAGCAGCCCGGGGAAGGTACGGGAGACCCAGTACTTC. This translates into CASSPGKVRETQYF.

The V call is TRBV5-4, the J call TRBJ2-2; 9 bases agree with TRBD1. The CDR3 length is 15 residues. Trimming removed 2 bases from V and 3 bases from J; junction bases left unmatched: 2. Germline CDR1 SGHNT, CDR2 YYREEE (reference sequence). For the CDR3, the DNA is TGTGCCAGCAGCTTCGACAGGGGGTACACCGGGGAGCTGTTTTTT. It encodes CASSFDRGYTGELFF.

The rearrangement uses TRBV14 and TRBJ2-7; D might be TRBD2 (6 bases). V was pared by 0 bases and J by 6 bases, with 12 bases between. CDR3 length: 14 residues. Germline CDR1 is SGHDN and CDR2 is FVKESK. The CDR3, as DNA: TGTGCCAGCAGCCAAGATAGTTGGAGGGTCGAGCAGTACTTC. As protein: CASSQDSWRVEQYF. The whole variable domain, filled in from reference TRBV14 and TRBJ2-7, reads EAGVTQFPSHSVIEKGQTVTLRCDPISGHDNLYWYRRVMGKEIKFLLHFVKESKQDESGMPNNRFLAERTGGTYSTLKVQPAELEDSGVYFCASSQDSWRVEQYFGPGTRLTVT.

The sample holds a few counts of this clonotype. The chain joins TRBV7-9 to TRBJ2-5, with 9 bases fitting TRBD2. CDR1 is SEHNR and CDR2 is FQNEAQ in the germline V gene (reference sequence). This CDR3 is built from 16 residues. The V and J ends lost 5 bases and 1 base, in that order; junction bases with no gene match: 8. The CDR3 nucleotides are TGTGCCAGCAGCCCCCGCAGCGGGGGGTTCCAAGAGACCCAGTACTTC. This gives the protein CASSPRSGGFQETQYF.

The rearrangement links TRBV14 to TRBJ1-1; no clear D gene. This CDR3 has 10 amino acids. Germline CDR1 is SGHDN and CDR2 is FVKESK. V gave up 0 bases and J gave up 11 bases, with 4 bases separating them. Here the CDR3 DNA reads TGTGCCAGCAGCCAAGAGACGGCTTTCTTT. It encodes CASSQETAFF.

This clonotype was recorded a few times. The chain employs TRBV7-9 and TRBJ1-1; D is undetermined. The CDR3 is 16 amino acids. Trimming took 1 base from V and 3 from J, leaving 15 bases between them. Germline CDR1 reads SEHNR; CDR2 reads FQNEAQ (reference sequence). The CDR3 DNA is TGTGCCAGCAGCTTAGTGGGCAATACGGTGGACACTGAAGCTTTCTTT. As protein: CASSLVGNTVDTEAFF.

The chain joins TRBV6-1 to TRBJ2-7; a weak D match, TRBD1 (6 bases). CDR1 and CDR2 from the germline V gene are MNHNS and SASEGT. CDR3 length: 13 amino acids. Trimming shortened V by 3 bases and J by 4 bases, and 10 bases separated the two germline ends. The CDR3 DNA reads as TGTGCCAGCAGTGACCTAGGACAGTACGAGCAGTACTTC. Protein: CASSDLGQYEQYF.

This clonotype showed up just a few times. V usage is TRBV5-5 and J usage is TRBJ2-7; 7 positions agree with TRBD1. Per germline, CDR1 SGHKS and CDR2 YYEKEE (reference sequence). CDR3 length: 13 amino acids. J gave up 3 bases and V 3 bases, and 3 bases lay outside the gene matches. The DNA for the CDR3 is TGTGCCAGCAGCTGGGGACAGATCTACGAGCAGTACTTC. It codes for CASSWGQIYEQYF.

This clonotype appeared a single time. The CDR3 region is CASRQTGEDTQYF. In DNA, the CDR3 is TGTGCCAGCAGGCAGACGGGGGAAGATACGCAGTATTTT. V gene TRBV5-5 combines with J gene TRBJ2-3; D possibly corresponds to TRBD2 (6 bases). This CDR3 is 13 amino acids long. The V gene's germline CDR1 is SGHKS and CDR2 YYEKEE (reference sequence). Trimming stripped 5 bases from V and 5 bases from J, with 12 bases between.

Many counts were recorded for this clonotype. J is TRBJ2-1 and V is TRBV9; the D is unclear. Germline-derived CDR1 and CDR2 are SGDLS and YYNGEE. V gave up 0 bases and J gave up 1 base, with 8 bases separating them. CDR3 length equals 15 residues. In DNA form, the CDR3 reads TGTGCCAGCAGCGTAGATCATCGGTCCTACAATGAGCAGTTCTTC. This gives the protein CASSVDHRSYNEQFF.

At least ten counts were recorded for this clonotype. V gene TRBV7-9 combines with J gene TRBJ2-1, with a possible D match to TRBD2 (6 bases). The germline V gene has CDR1 SEHNR and CDR2 FQNEAQ (reference sequence). Trimming stripped 8 bases from V and 0 bases from J, with 14 bases between. This CDR3 contains 15 residues. In nucleotides, the CDR3 is TGTGCCAGCGACGCGGCGGGGAACTCCTACAATGAGCAGTTCTTC. It is translated as CASDAAGNSYNEQFF.

The rearrangement links TRBV29-1 to TRBJ1-1; no reliable D call. The CDR3 runs to 10 residues. Germline-derived CDR1 and CDR2 are SQVTM and ANQGSEA. V lost 7 bases, J lost 0 bases, and 3 bases lay in between. The chain's CDR3 is CSGLNTEAFF. The DNA of the CDR3 is TGCAGCGGCCTGAACACTGAAGCTTTCTTT.

DNA of the CDR3: TGTGCCAGCAGCTTCCAGGGATCGACCGGCTACACCTTC. It codes for CASSFQGSTGYTF. The rearrangement uses TRBV13 and TRBJ1-2; possible D gene TRBD1, 5 bases. Germline lookup yields CDR1 PRHDT and CDR2 FYEKMQ (reference sequence). V dropped 3 bases and J dropped 8 bases, with 13 bases sitting between them. The CDR3 loop spans 13 amino acids.

This clonotype was detected many times. CDR3 nucleotides: TGTGCCAGCAGCTTAACTCCCGGCGGGGCTTGGAGCAATCAGCCCCAGCATTTT. The encoded protein is CASSLTPGGAWSNQPQHF. V gene TRBV7-6 combines with J gene TRBJ1-5, with D possibly being TRBD1 (5 bases). This CDR3 has 18 residues. Germline loops: CDR1 SGHVS, CDR2 FNYEAQ. With 2 bases removed from V and 1 base from J, the gap between germline ends came to 18 bases. The whole variable domain, remainder taken from reference TRBV7-6 and TRBJ1-5, is GAGVSQSPRYKVTKRGQDVALRCDPISGHVSLYWYRQALGQGPEFLTYFNYEAQQDKSGLPNDRFSAERPEGSISTLTIQRTEQRDSAMYRCASSLTPGGAWSNQPQHFGDGTRLSIL.

This chain connects TRBV27 to TRBJ2-5, with D possibly being TRBD2 (6 bases). The CDR3 loop spans 15 amino acids. In germline, CDR1 is MNHEY, CDR2 SMNVEV (reference sequence). The ends were cut back, 3 bases at V and 0 bases at J, with 11 bases in the middle. CDR3 nucleotide sequence: TGTGCCAGCAGTTTGACACGGGGGAACCAAGAGACCCAGTACTTC. This sequence encodes CASSLTRGNQETQYF.

The V and J genes are TRBV20-1 and TRBJ2-3; TRBD2 aligns across 9 bases. Germline trimming cut 3 bases from V and 0 bases from J; bases unmatched to any gene: 10. Germline lookup yields CDR1 DFQATT and CDR2 SNEGSKA (reference sequence). The CDR3 is made up of 17 amino acids. The DNA of the CDR3 is TGCAGTGCTAGTAGGCTAGCGGGGAGGTCTAGCACAGATACGCAGTATTTT. Protein sequence: CSASRLAGRSSTDTQYF.

The chain combines TRBV7-9 with TRBJ2-7, with TRBD1 as a possible D gene (6 bases). V lost 5 bases to trimming and J lost 4 bases, with 15 bases between them. From germline, CDR1 is SEHNR and CDR2 FQNEAQ (reference sequence). The CDR3 extends over 14 amino acids. CDR3 DNA: TGTGCCAGCAGCCCCTCCCAGGGGAAATACGAGCAGTACTTC. It specifies CASSPSQGKYEQYF.

This clonotype was recorded a few times. The chain's CDR3 is CASRLSTGLAKNIQYF. For the CDR3, the DNA is TGTGCCAGCAGACTATCCACAGGGCTAGCCAAAAACATTCAGTACTTC. The gene calls are TRBV11-2 and TRBJ2-4, with a tentative D call TRBD1 (6 bases). Deletions cut 6 bases from V and 0 bases from J, with 15 bases between. CDR3 length: 16 residues. From germline, CDR1 is SGHAT and CDR2 FQNNGV.

This chain joins TRBV25-1 and TRBJ1-1, with no clear D. Trimming took off 6 bases at V and 1 base at J, with 15 bases between the two ends. From germline, CDR1 is MGHDK and CDR2 SYGVNS. The CDR3 spans 15 residues. The CDR3 region has the DNA TGTGCCAGCAGCAAAGCGACACTGCAGAACACTGAAGCTTTCTTT. This encodes CASSKATLQNTEAFF.

V usage is TRBV30 and J usage is TRBJ2-2; D might be TRBD1 (6 bases). The CDR3 has 15 amino acids. V shed 1 base and J shed 5 bases, with 14 bases lying between them. Germline V lookup: CDR1 GTSNPN, CDR2 SVGIG (reference sequence). CDR3 sequence (DNA): TGTGCCTGGAGTGGAATACAGGGAAGGACCGGGGAGCTGTTTTTT. Protein sequence: CAWSGIQGRTGELFF. The full variable domain, with the rest looked up from reference TRBV30 and TRBJ2-2, is SQTIHQWPATLVQPVGSPLSLECTVEGTSNPNLYWYRQAAGRGLQLLFYSVGIGQISSEVPQNLSASRPQDRQFILSSKKLLLSDSGFYLCAWSGIQGRTGELFFGEGSRLTVL.

This clonotype was observed a few times. The chain recombines TRBV5-6 with TRBJ2-2, with no clear D. CDR1 and CDR2 from the germline V gene are SGHDT and YYEEEE. V lost 5 bases and J lost 1, with 9 bases in between. This CDR3 has 14 amino acids. The DNA for the CDR3 is TGTGCCAGCAGAAAGACCGTGAACACCGGGGAGCTGTTTTTT. Its protein is CASRKTVNTGELFF.

This clonotype was counted only a few times. The chain joins TRBV2 to TRBJ1-1, with D perhaps TRBD1 (6 bases). Trimming removed 5 bases from V and 1 base from J, with 11 bases in between. This CDR3 has 14 amino acids. The germline V gene has CDR1 SNHLY and CDR2 FYNNEI. This CDR3 reads CASSSGTRNTEAFF. CDR3 nucleotide sequence: TGTGCCAGCAGTTCCGGGACAAGGAACACTGAAGCTTTCTTT.

This clonotype was detected many times. The gene calls are TRBV7-6 and TRBJ1-4; 7 bases align to TRBD1. The V gene end was trimmed by 0 bases and the J gene end by 4 bases; junction bases not matched to a gene: 5. The CDR3 loop spans 16 amino acids. Germline loops: CDR1 SGHVS, CDR2 FNYEAQ. CDR3 bases: TGTGCCAGCAGCTTAGCTCCCGGGACAGATAATGAAAAACTGTTTTTT. As protein: CASSLAPGTDNEKLFF.

This clonotype came up many times. V usage is TRBV25-1 and J usage is TRBJ2-3, with 7 bases that match TRBD1. The CDR3 sequence is 11 residues long. Trimming at V came to 7 bases and at J to 6 bases, leaving 1 base not matched to a gene. Germline V gene data show CDR1 as MGHDK and CDR2 as SYGVNS. CDR3 loop: CASTQGDTQYF. The CDR3 region has the DNA TGTGCCAGCACACAGGGGGATACGCAGTATTTT.

This clonotype occurred a few times. The V gene is TRBV19, the J gene TRBJ2-7; 9 bases map to TRBD1. The junction had 0 bases not matched to a gene; V was cut back by 3 bases and J by 3 bases. Per the germline V gene, CDR1 is LNHDA and CDR2 is SQIVND (reference sequence). The CDR3 extends over 13 amino acids. The CDR3 protein is CASSMGQGYEQYF. The CDR3 DNA follows: TGTGCCAGTAGTATGGGACAGGGCTACGAGCAGTACTTC.

This clonotype was seen only a few times. The genes are TRBV11-3 and TRBJ2-1; 9 bases line up with TRBD1. The CDR3 loop spans 18 amino acids. The V segment lost 0 bases and the J segment 5 bases; nucleotides outside the gene matches: 11. Per germline, CDR1 SGHNT and CDR2 YENEEA. The CDR3 region is CASSLEGLAGTGNNEQFF. CDR3 nucleotides: TGTGCCAGCAGCTTAGAAGGTCTTGCTGGGACAGGGAACAATGAGCAGTTCTTC.

J is TRBJ2-1 and V is TRBV20-1; the match to TRBD1 covers 7 bases. CDR3 size: 13 residues. Per the germline V gene, CDR1 is DFQATT and CDR2 is SNEGSKA (reference sequence). V was clipped by 7 bases and J by 3 bases; unmatched bases: 6. The CDR3 DNA follows: TGCAGTGTCGACAGGGTCAACTACAATGAGCAGTTCTTC. It is translated as CSVDRVNYNEQFF.

The chain employs TRBV12-3 or TRBV12-4 and TRBJ1-2; TRBD1 matches 8 bases. This CDR3 contains 13 residues. V gave up 8 bases and J gave up 5 bases; unmatched junction bases: 7. Here the CDR3 reads CASAKDRVYGYTF. The CDR3, as DNA: TGTGCCAGCGCAAAGGACAGGGTATATGGCTACACCTTC.

This clonotype was observed a handful of times. The V call is TRBV12-3 or TRBV12-4, the J call TRBJ1-4, with 7 bases identical to TRBD1. The V gene end was trimmed by 1 base and the J gene end by 6 bases; junction bases not matched to a gene: 8. This CDR3 is 16 amino acids long. CDR3 DNA sequence: TGTGCCAGCAGTTTAGTCGGGACAGTCCAAGATGAAAAACTGTTTTTT. Translation: CASSLVGTVQDEKLFF.

This clonotype came up a few times. The chain employs TRBV5-1 and TRBJ1-6; weak D call: TRBD1 (5 bases). The CDR3 has 13 amino acids. Germline values: CDR1 SGHRS, CDR2 YFSETQ. V dropped 0 bases and J dropped 7 bases, with 5 bases sitting between them. The CDR3 sequence is CASSLGGNSPLHF. The CDR3 DNA reads as TGCGCCAGCAGCTTGGGGGGGAATTCACCCCTCCACTTT. The full variable domain, its missing parts supplied by reference TRBV5-1 and TRBJ1-6, is KAGVTQTPRYLIKTRGQQVTLSCSPISGHRSVSWYQQTPGQGLQFLFEYFSETQRNKGNFPGRFSGRQFSNSRSEMNVSTLELGDSALYLCASSLGGNSPLHFGNGTRLTVT.